These 16 T cell receptor beta chains were all obtained from the same sample, sequenced in a study of shared clonotypes between healthy human individuals. Sequencing was performed with immunoSEQ multiplex PCR; in TCRdb, only in-frame clones are kept and a portion is missing. The table records some 2,400,000 clones, under 97% of them present only once. Source material: naive CD4+ T cells sorted from blood. Documented subset: CD45RA+ positively selected. These receptors were obtained from a man in his late teens or twenties in good health.

V is TRBV5-1 and J is TRBJ2-2; 10 bases map to TRBD1. The V and J ends lost 4 bases and 7 bases, in that order; junction bases with no gene match: 4. CDR3 length: 14 amino acids. Per the germline V gene, CDR1 is SGHRS and CDR2 is YFSETQ. The CDR3 sequence is CASSRDRGDGELFF. In nucleotides, the CDR3 is TGCGCCAGCAGCCGGGACAGGGGTGACGGGGAGCTGTTTTTT.

This clone has just one count. This sequence joins TRBV28 and TRBJ2-7; D assignment may be TRBD1 or TRBD2 (5 bases each). The germline V and J ends were trimmed by 10 bases and 3 bases, with 19 bases remaining between them. This CDR3 region has 14 residues. Germline lookup yields CDR1 MDHEN and CDR2 SYDVKM. The CDR3 spells CATIKRDGYYEQYF. The CDR3 DNA reads TGTGCCACAATAAAACGGGACGGATACTACGAGCAGTACTTC.

This sequence joins TRBV23-1 and TRBJ2-7; 8 bases are shared with TRBD1. TRBV23-1 is an open reading frame, and its role is uncertain. J lost 3 bases, V lost 0 bases, and 13 bases had no gene match. The CDR3 length is 18 residues. CDR3: CASSQSRIGTGGYYEQYF. For the CDR3, the DNA is TGCGCCAGCAGTCAATCTAGGATTGGCACAGGGGGGTACTACGAGCAGTACTTC.

Turning to this clone: Additional DNA sequences in this sample encode the identical CDR3. This CDR3 is CASSLGTGPQETQYF. The CDR3 DNA reads as TGTGCCAGCAGCTTGGGGACGGGCCCCCAAGAGACCCAGTACTTC. The chain is built from TRBV11-2 and TRBJ2-5; D possibly uses TRBD1 or TRBD2 (5 bases each). The CDR3 length is 15 residues. Trimming stripped 3 bases from V and 1 base from J, with 12 bases between. Germline assignment: CDR1 SGHAT and CDR2 FQNNGV. Together with reference TRBV11-2 and TRBJ2-5, the CDR3 gives the full variable domain: EAGVAQSPRYKIIEKRQSVAFWCNPISGHATLYWYQQILGQGPKLLIQFQNNGVVDDSQLPKDRFSAERLKGVDSTLKIQPAKLEDSAVYLCASSLGTGPQETQYFGPGTRLLVL.

A remark on this clone: Other DNA sequences of this sample code for an identical CDR3. The V call is TRBV5-1, the J call TRBJ2-2; D perhaps matches TRBD2 (5 bases). V was clipped by 0 bases and J by 0 bases, with 6 bases between them. Per germline, CDR1 SGHRS and CDR2 YFSETQ. This CDR3 comprises 15 residues. The chain's CDR3 is CASSLVGTNTGELFF. The CDR3 region has the DNA TGCGCCAGCAGCTTGGTCGGGACGAACACCGGGGAGCTGTTTTTT.

The chain combines TRBV6-1 with TRBJ2-1; 10 nucleotides agree with TRBD2. With 6 bases clipped from V and 8 bases from J, the junction kept 7 bases outside the gene matches. The CDR3 spans 14 residues. The germline V gene has CDR1 MNHNS and CDR2 SASEGT. The CDR3 reads CASRLAGPGDEQFF. CDR3 coding DNA: TGTGCCAGCAGACTAGCGGGGCCGGGGGATGAGCAGTTCTTC.

This clone was seen a single time. This chain links TRBV5-4 with TRBJ2-1; TRBD1 or TRBD2 may be the D gene (5 bases each). This CDR3 region has 15 residues. V lost 1 base, J lost 5 bases, and 13 bases lay in between. Germline CDR1 SGHNT, CDR2 YYREEE (reference sequence). The CDR3 region has the DNA TGTGCCAGCAGCTTGTCGGCCGGGGACCACAATGAGCAGTTCTTC. Its translation is CASSLSAGDHNEQFF.

The chain is built from TRBV2 and TRBJ1-4; 8 nucleotides match TRBD1. Losses at the gene ends were 1 base for V and 6 bases for J; bases not matched to a gene: 1. The CDR3 contains 14 residues. Germline V lookup: CDR1 SNHLY, CDR2 FYNNEI. The CDR3: CASSEDRGDEKLFF. The CDR3 DNA sequence: TGTGCCAGCAGTGAAGACAGGGGGGATGAAAAACTGTTTTTT.

This chain joins TRBV29-1 and TRBJ1-2; D call uncertain. The CDR3 sequence is 13 residues long. CDR1 and CDR2 from the germline V gene are SQVTM and ANQGSEA. The ends were cut back, 2 bases at V and 0 bases at J, with 7 bases in the middle. CDR3 loop: CSVEHTANYGYTF. The DNA for the CDR3 is TGCAGCGTTGAACATACGGCTAACTATGGCTACACCTTC.

This sequence joins TRBV11-3 and TRBJ2-2, with TRBD1 matching 7 bases. Unmatched junction bases numbered 6, after V lost 3 bases and J lost 2 bases. The CDR3 covers 16 residues. CDR1 is SGHNT and CDR2 is YENEEA in the germline V gene. DNA for the CDR3: TGTGCCAGCAGCTTTTCCGGGACAGTCAACACCGGGGAGCTGTTTTTT. Translating gives CASSFSGTVNTGELFF. Complete variable domain (other parts from reference TRBV11-3 and TRBJ2-2): EAGVVQSPRYKIIEKKQPVAFWCNPISGHNTLYWYLQNLGQGPELLIRYENEEAVDDSQLPKDRFSAERLKGVDSTLKIQPAELGDSAVYLCASSFSGTVNTGELFFGEGSRLTVL.

The chain has TRBV10-2 and TRBJ2-3; D gene unclear. This CDR3 comprises 12 residues. Trimming removed 5 bases from V and 2 bases from J, with 5 bases in between. The germline CDR1 and CDR2 sequences are WSHSY and SAAADI. The CDR3 DNA reads as TGCGCCAGCAGTTGGGACACAGATACGCAGTATTTT. Amino acid sequence: CASSWDTDTQYF.

This clone occurred once. The chain has TRBV7-5 and TRBJ1-6; the table's D gene call, TRBD1, was not cross checked with the DNA. TRBV7-5 is designated a pseudogene. The CDR3 has 15 amino acids. The CDR3 sequence: CARSLLQGRNSPLHF. Written as DNA, the CDR3 is TGTGCCAGAAGCTTACTACAGGGGCGGAATTCACCCCTCCACTTT.

The CDR3 DNA sequence: TGTGCCAGCAGTTTAAACACCATATATTTT. It codes for CASSLNTIYF. The gene calls are TRBV28 and TRBJ1-3; D is unclear. The CDR3 runs 10 residues. Per germline, CDR1 MDHEN and CDR2 SYDVKM. Between the trimmed V and J ends, which lost 2 bases and 7 bases, there was a span of 0 bases.

This chain links TRBV4-3 with TRBJ2-7, with 7 bases that match TRBD1. Germline CDR1 is LGHNA and CDR2 is YSLEER. The CDR3 is made up of 15 amino acids. The junction had 9 bases not matched to a gene; V was cut back by 0 bases and J by 7 bases. In DNA, the CDR3 is TGCGCCAGCAGCCAAGATATTGACAGGGTCGGGGAGCAGTACTTC. It is translated as CASSQDIDRVGEQYF.

This clone showed up just once. The rearrangement joins TRBV27 to TRBJ2-3; D is perhaps TRBD2 (6 bases). The CDR3 covers 16 residues. Between the trimmed V and J ends, which lost 6 bases and 3 bases, there was a span of 19 bases. Germline V gene lookup returns CDR1 MNHEY and CDR2 SMNVEV (reference sequence). CDR3: CASSPGEAPLTDTQYF. CDR3 bases: TGTGCCAGCAGCCCCGGGGAGGCCCCACTGACAGATACGCAGTATTTT.

This chain uses TRBV7-2 with TRBJ1-2; TRBD1 agrees at 8 bases. The CDR3 extends over 15 amino acids. V lost 4 bases to trimming and J lost 2 bases; unmatched junction nucleotides: 6. CDR1 and CDR2 (germline): SGHTA, FQGNSA. The CDR3 DNA sequence: TGTGCCAGCAGCTCACCAGGGGGCGTAAACTATGGCTACACCTTC. Residues: CASSSPGGVNYGYTF.